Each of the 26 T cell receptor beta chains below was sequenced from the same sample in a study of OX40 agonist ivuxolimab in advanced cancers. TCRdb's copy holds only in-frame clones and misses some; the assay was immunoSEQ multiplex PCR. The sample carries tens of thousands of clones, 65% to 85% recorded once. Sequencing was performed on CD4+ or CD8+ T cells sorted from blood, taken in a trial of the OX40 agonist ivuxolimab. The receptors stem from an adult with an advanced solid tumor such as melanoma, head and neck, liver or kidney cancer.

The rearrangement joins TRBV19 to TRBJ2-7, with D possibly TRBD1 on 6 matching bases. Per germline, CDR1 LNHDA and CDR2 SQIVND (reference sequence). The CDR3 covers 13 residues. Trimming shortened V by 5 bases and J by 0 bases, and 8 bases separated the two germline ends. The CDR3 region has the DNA TGTGCCAGTAGTGGACAGTACTCCTACGAGCAGTACTTC. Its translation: CASSGQYSYEQYF.

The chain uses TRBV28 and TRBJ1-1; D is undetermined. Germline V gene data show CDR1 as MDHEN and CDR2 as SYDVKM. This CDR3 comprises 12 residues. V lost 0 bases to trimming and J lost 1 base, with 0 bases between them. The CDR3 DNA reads TGTGCCAGCAGTTTATGGAACACTGAAGCTTTCTTT. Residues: CASSLWNTEAFF.

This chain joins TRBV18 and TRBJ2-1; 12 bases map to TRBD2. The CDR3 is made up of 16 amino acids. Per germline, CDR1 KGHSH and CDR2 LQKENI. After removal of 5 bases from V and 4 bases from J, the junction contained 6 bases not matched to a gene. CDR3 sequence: CASSSLLAGGYNEQFF. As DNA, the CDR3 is TGTGCCAGCTCAAGCCTACTAGCGGGGGGTTACAATGAGCAGTTCTTC.

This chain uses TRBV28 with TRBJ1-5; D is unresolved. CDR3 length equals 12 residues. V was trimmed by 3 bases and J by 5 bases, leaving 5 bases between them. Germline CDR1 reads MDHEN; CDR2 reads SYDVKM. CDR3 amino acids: CASSLEDQPQHF. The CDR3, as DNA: TGTGCCAGCAGTTTGGAGGATCAGCCCCAGCATTTT.

The CDR3 DNA follows: TGTGCCAGCGGACCGCTGATAAATTCACCCCTCCACTTT. Translation: CASGPLINSPLHF. The chain combines TRBV2 with TRBJ1-6, with no clear D. Germline CDR1 and CDR2: SNHLY and FYNNEI. The CDR3 spans 13 residues. Deletions cut 8 bases from V and 7 bases from J, with 12 bases between.

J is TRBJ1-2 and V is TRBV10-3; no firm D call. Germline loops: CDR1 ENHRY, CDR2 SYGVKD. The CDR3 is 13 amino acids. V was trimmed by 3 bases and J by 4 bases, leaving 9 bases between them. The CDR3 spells CAISDSGGYGYTF. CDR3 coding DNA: TGTGCCATCAGTGACTCAGGCGGCTATGGCTACACCTTC.

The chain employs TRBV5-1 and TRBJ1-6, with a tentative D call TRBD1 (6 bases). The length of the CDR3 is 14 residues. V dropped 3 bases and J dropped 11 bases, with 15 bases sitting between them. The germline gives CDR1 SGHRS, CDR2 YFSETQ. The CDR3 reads CASSSLTGNPPLHF. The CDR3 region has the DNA TGCGCCAGCAGCTCCTTAACAGGGAACCCACCCCTCCACTTT.

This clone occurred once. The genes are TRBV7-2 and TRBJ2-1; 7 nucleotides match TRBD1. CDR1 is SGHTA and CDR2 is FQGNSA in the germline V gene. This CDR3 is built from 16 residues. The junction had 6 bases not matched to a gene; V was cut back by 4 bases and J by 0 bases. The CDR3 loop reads CASSSWTGSSYNEQFF. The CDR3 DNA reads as TGTGCCAGCAGCTCATGGACAGGTTCCTCCTACAATGAGCAGTTCTTC.

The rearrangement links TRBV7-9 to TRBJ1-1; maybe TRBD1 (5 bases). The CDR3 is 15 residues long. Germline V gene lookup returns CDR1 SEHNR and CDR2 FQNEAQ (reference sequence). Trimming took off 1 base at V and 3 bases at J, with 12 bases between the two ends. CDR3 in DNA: TGTGCCAGCAGCTTAGGAGTGACAGAAGACACTGAAGCTTTCTTT. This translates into CASSLGVTEDTEAFF.

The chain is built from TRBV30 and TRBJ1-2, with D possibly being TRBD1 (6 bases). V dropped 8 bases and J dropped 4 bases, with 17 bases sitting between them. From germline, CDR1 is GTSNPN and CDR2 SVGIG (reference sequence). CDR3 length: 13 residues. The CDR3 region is CATHPGGLYGYTF. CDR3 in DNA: TGTGCCACACATCCCGGGGGCCTCTATGGCTACACCTTC.

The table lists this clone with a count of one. CDR3 coding DNA: TGTGCCAGCAGCTTAAAAGGGACAGGGGAGTACAATGAGCAGTTCTTC. Protein: CASSLKGTGEYNEQFF. The chain carries TRBV7-2 and TRBJ2-1, with 10 bases fitting TRBD1. The V and J ends lost 2 bases and 4 bases, in that order; junction bases with no gene match: 5. Germline V CDR1 and CDR2: SGHTA, FQGNSA. The CDR3 has 16 amino acids.

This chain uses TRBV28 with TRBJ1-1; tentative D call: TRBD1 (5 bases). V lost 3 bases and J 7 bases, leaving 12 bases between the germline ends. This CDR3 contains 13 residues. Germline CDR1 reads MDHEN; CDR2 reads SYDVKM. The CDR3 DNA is TGTGCCAGCAGTTTTTCCGACAGAGTTGAAGCTTTCTTT. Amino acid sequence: CASSFSDRVEAFF.

The CDR3 here is CASSLSRVGSYEQYF. The DNA of the CDR3 is TGTGCCAGCAGCTTATCACGGGTAGGCTCCTACGAGCAGTACTTC. The chain is built from TRBV7-2 and TRBJ2-7; D remains ambiguous. Germline lookup yields CDR1 SGHTA and CDR2 FQGNSA. The CDR3 runs to 15 residues. The V end was cut by 2 bases, the J end by 0 bases, with 11 bases between.

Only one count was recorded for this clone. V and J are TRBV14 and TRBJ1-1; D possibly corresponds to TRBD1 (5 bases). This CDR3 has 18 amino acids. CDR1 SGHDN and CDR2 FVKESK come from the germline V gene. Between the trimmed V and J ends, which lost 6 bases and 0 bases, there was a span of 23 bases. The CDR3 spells CASSSRGRGSLLNTEAFF. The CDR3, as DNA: TGTGCCAGCAGTTCAAGAGGTAGGGGATCCCTTTTGAACACTGAAGCTTTCTTT.

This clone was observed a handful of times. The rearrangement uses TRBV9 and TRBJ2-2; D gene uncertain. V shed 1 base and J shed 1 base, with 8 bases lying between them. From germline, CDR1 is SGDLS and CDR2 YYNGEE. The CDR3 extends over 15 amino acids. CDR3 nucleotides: TGTGCCAGCAGCGTATCCGAGCGGAACACCGGGGAGCTGTTTTTT. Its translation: CASSVSERNTGELFF.

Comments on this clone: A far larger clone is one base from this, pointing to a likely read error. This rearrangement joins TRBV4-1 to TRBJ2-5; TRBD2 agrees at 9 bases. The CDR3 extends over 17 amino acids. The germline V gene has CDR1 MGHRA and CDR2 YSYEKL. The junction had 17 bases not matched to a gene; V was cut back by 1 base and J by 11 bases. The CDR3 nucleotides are TGCGCCAGCAGCCAAGCTGGGGATAGCGGGGGAGTTTGGGAGCAGTACTTC. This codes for CASSQAGDSGGVWEQYF.

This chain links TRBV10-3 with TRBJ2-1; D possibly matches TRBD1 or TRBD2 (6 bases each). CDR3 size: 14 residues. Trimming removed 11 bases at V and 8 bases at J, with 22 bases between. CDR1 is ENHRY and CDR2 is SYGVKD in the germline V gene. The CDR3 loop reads CASMGGRDGDEQFF. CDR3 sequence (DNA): TGTGCCTCCATGGGGGGCAGGGACGGCGATGAGCAGTTCTTC.

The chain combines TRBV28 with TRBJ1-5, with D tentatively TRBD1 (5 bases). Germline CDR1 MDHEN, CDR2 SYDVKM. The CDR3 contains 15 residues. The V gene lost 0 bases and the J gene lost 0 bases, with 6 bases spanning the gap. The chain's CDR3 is CASSLWQGSNQPQHF. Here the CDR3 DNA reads TGTGCCAGCAGTTTATGGCAGGGTAGCAATCAGCCCCAGCATTTT.

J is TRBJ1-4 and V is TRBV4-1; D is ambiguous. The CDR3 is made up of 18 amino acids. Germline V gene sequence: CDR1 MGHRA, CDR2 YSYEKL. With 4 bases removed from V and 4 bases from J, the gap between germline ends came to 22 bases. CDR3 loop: CASSPSHIPGSLNEKLFF. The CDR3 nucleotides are TGCGCCAGCAGCCCAAGTCACATTCCCGGGTCCCTTAATGAAAAACTGTTTTTT.

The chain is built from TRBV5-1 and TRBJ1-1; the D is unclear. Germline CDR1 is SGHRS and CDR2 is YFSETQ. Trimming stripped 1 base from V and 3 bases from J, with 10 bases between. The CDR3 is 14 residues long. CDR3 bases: TGCGCCAGCAGCTTGTCCGGGTTGCACACTGAAGCTTTCTTT. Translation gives CASSLSGLHTEAFF.

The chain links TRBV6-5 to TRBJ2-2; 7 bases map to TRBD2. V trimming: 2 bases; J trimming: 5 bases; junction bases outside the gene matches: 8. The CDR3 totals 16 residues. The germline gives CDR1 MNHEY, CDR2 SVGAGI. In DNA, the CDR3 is TGTGCCAGCAGTTACCTCGGCGGGAGATATACCGGGGAGCTGTTTTTT. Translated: CASSYLGGRYTGELFF.

The CDR3 coding sequence is TGTGCCAGCAGCCCGGACAGGGTGGAGAATGAGCAGTTCTTC. Amino acid sequence: CASSPDRVENEQFF. J is TRBJ2-1 and V is TRBV7-2; the match to TRBD1 covers 8 bases. In germline, CDR1 is SGHTA, CDR2 FQGNSA. With 5 bases clipped from V and 7 bases from J, the junction kept 7 bases outside the gene matches. CDR3 size: 14 residues.

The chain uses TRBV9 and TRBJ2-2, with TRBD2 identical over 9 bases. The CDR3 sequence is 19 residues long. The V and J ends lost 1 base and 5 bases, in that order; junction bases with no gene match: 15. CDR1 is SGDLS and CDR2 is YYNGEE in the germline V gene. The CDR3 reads CASSVTPGGLAGSTGELFF. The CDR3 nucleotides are TGTGCCAGCAGCGTAACCCCAGGTGGGCTAGCGGGAAGTACCGGGGAGCTGTTTTTT.

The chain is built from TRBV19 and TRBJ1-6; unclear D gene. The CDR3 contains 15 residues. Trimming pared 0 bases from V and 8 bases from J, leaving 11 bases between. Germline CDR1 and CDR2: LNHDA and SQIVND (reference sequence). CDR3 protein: CASSIDELRDSPLHF. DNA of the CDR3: TGTGCCAGTAGTATAGATGAATTGCGGGATTCACCCCTCCACTTT.

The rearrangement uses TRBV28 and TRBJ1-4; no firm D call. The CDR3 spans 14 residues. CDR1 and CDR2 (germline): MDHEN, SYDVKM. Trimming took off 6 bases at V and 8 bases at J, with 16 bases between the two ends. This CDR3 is CASRLPRSGEKLFF. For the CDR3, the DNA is TGTGCCAGCAGACTCCCCCGGTCTGGAGAAAAACTGTTTTTT.

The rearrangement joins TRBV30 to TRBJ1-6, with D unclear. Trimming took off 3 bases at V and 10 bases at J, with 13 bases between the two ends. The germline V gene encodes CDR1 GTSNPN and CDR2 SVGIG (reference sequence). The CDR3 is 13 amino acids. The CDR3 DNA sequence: TGTGCCTGGAGCCAGGACCTGGGGTCACCCCTCCACTTT. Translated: CAWSQDLGSPLHF.